The 29 T cell receptor beta chains below all came from one sample that was sequenced in a study of beta chain features in type 1 diabetes. The isolated RNA, all of it, was reverse transcribed, so expressed TCRB transcripts were what got sequenced. The protocol was immunoSEQ multiplex PCR, while the TCRdb copy is restricted to in-frame clones and leaves out a portion. The table includes under 350,000 clones, approximately 8% detected once. The sequenced material came from central memory CD4+ T cells from blood. These receptors were collected from a woman between 18 and 30 years old in good health.

This clone was observed a few times. The chain carries TRBV5-1 and TRBJ2-3; 7 bases agree with TRBD1. V shed 7 bases and J 1 base; nucleotides not matched to a gene: 6. Per germline, CDR1 SGHRS and CDR2 YFSETQ. The CDR3 runs 14 residues. Here the CDR3 reads CASSGTVGTDTQYF. In nucleotides, the CDR3 is TGCGCCAGCTCGGGGACAGTAGGCACAGATACGCAGTATTTT.

Only a few counts were recorded for this clone. The chain couples TRBV29-1 to TRBJ2-5; TRBD1 matches 9 bases. Germline V CDR1 and CDR2: SQVTM, ANQGSEA. J gave up 3 bases and V 6 bases, and 11 bases lay outside the gene matches. The CDR3 totals 15 residues. The CDR3 sequence is CSVLRQGVWEETQYF. In nucleotides, the CDR3 is TGCAGCGTCCTCAGACAGGGGGTATGGGAAGAGACCCAGTACTTC.

V is TRBV5-1 and J is TRBJ2-1; D call uncertain. This CDR3 comprises 10 residues. V was pared by 5 bases and J by 4 bases, with 1 base between. The germline V gene has CDR1 SGHRS and CDR2 YFSETQ. CDR3 region: CASRYNEQFF. In DNA, the CDR3 is TGCGCCAGCAGATACAATGAGCAGTTCTTC. Looking up the rest from reference TRBV5-1 and TRBJ2-1 gives the full variable domain: KAGVTQTPRYLIKTRGQQVTLSCSPISGHRSVSWYQQTPGQGLQFLFEYFSETQRNKGNFPGRFSGRQFSNSRSEMNVSTLELGDSALYLCASRYNEQFFGPGTRLTVL.

The chain joins TRBV25-1 to TRBJ2-1; a weak D match, TRBD2 (6 bases). This CDR3 contains 15 residues. Germline CDR1 and CDR2: MGHDK and SYGVNS. Trimming pared 4 bases from V and 0 bases from J, leaving 10 bases between. The CDR3, as DNA: TGTGCCAGCAGTGCTAGCGTAAGCTCCTACAATGAGCAGTTCTTC. It encodes CASSASVSSYNEQFF.

This clone occurred many times. The chain links TRBV29-1 to TRBJ1-2; D perhaps matches TRBD1 (6 bases). V lost 2 bases and J 0 bases, leaving 10 bases between the germline ends. The germline gives CDR1 SQVTM, CDR2 ANQGSEA. This CDR3 comprises 14 residues. In DNA form, the CDR3 reads TGCAGCGTTGAAAAAGGGGGGTCTAACTATGGCTACACCTTC. It specifies CSVEKGGSNYGYTF.

The gene calls are TRBV29-1 and TRBJ2-5; TRBD2 matches 14 bases. The V gene end was trimmed by 8 bases and the J gene end by 6 bases; junction bases not matched to a gene: 5. The CDR3 spans 13 residues. Germline V gives CDR1 SQVTM, CDR2 ANQGSEA. CDR3 DNA: TGCAGCACCCGACTAGCGGGGGGGCAGACCCAGTACTTC. Encoded protein: CSTRLAGGQTQYF. The whole variable domain, remainder taken from reference TRBV29-1 and TRBJ2-5, is SAVISQKPSRDICQRGTSLTIQCQVDSQVTMMFWYRQQPGQSLTLIATANQGSEATYESGFVIDKFPISRPNLTFSTLTVSNMSPEDSSIYLCSTRLAGGQTQYFGPGTRLLVL.

Many counts were recorded for this clone. The chain employs TRBV9 and TRBJ2-6; weak D call: TRBD1 (6 bases). Looked up from germline, CDR1 is SGDLS and CDR2 is YYNGEE. There are 16 residues in the CDR3. V lost 8 bases to trimming and J lost 0 bases, with 15 bases between them. The CDR3 protein is CASTGHPISGANVLTF. The CDR3 nucleotides read TGTGCCAGTACGGGACACCCCATCTCTGGGGCCAACGTCCTGACTTTC.

The CDR3 nucleotides are TGTGCCAGCAGTTACGGTCAGAACACTGAAGCTTTCTTT. Its translation is CASSYGQNTEAFF. The chain is built from TRBV6-6 and TRBJ1-1; D is ambiguous. This CDR3 has 13 residues. Germline lookup yields CDR1 MNHNY and CDR2 SVGAGI (reference sequence). V lost 2 bases to trimming and J lost 1 base, with 5 bases between them.

This clone showed up many times. The J gene is TRBJ1-2, the V gene TRBV7-2, with 9 bases fitting TRBD1. CDR1 is SGHTA and CDR2 is FQGNSA in the germline V gene. J gave up 6 bases and V 4 bases, and 9 bases lay outside the gene matches. This CDR3 comprises 15 residues. CDR3 in amino acids: CASSSLYRGLDGYTF. CDR3 coding DNA: TGTGCCAGCAGCTCCTTATACAGGGGGCTTGATGGCTACACCTTC.

This clone was recorded a few times. The chain joins TRBV7-2 to TRBJ2-3, with D perhaps matching TRBD1 (5 bases). V was pared by 4 bases and J by 8 bases, with 16 bases between. The CDR3 totals 14 residues. Per germline, CDR1 SGHTA and CDR2 FQGNSA. CDR3 sequence: CASSYKWQGSTQYF. DNA for the CDR3: TGTGCCAGCAGCTATAAGTGGCAGGGAAGTACGCAGTATTTT.

The chain uses TRBV13 and TRBJ1-2, with 8 positions matching TRBD1. Germline lookup yields CDR1 PRHDT and CDR2 FYEKMQ (reference sequence). Trimming took 7 bases from V and 7 from J; bases not matched to a gene: 8. The CDR3 loop spans 13 amino acids. In DNA form, the CDR3 reads TGTGCCAGCACCCGGACAGGGATGGGTGGCTACACCTTC. Protein sequence: CASTRTGMGGYTF.

This clone appeared a few times. This chain connects TRBV11-2 to TRBJ2-1, with D perhaps TRBD1 (5 bases). This CDR3 is 13 amino acids long. From germline, CDR1 is SGHAT and CDR2 FQNNGV. V was cut by 0 bases and J by 9 bases, with 9 bases left in between. The CDR3 nucleotides read TGTGCCAGCAGCTTAGATAGGGGTGCTGAGCAGTTCTTC. It yields the protein CASSLDRGAEQFF.

This clone was picked up a small number of times. The CDR3 sequence is CASLRGLEQFF. The CDR3 DNA is TGTGCCAGCTTACGGGGTTTGGAGCAGTTCTTC. The chain links TRBV6-6 to TRBJ2-1; a possible D gene is TRBD2 (5 bases). Germline CDR1 reads MNHNY; CDR2 reads SVGAGI (reference sequence). V was clipped by 8 bases and J by 10 bases, with 12 bases between them. CDR3 size: 11 residues.

This clone turned up a few times. V is TRBV4-3 and J is TRBJ1-2; D unresolved. Trimming removed 0 bases at V and 3 bases at J, with 8 bases between. CDR3 size: 14 residues. CDR1 and CDR2 from the germline V gene are LGHNA and YSLEER. CDR3 in amino acids: CASSQDTSYYGYTF. The DNA of the CDR3 is TGCGCCAGCAGCCAAGACACATCCTACTATGGCTACACCTTC.

The V and J genes are TRBV7-9 and TRBJ2-5; TRBD1 agrees at 11 bases. The germline V gene encodes CDR1 SEHNR and CDR2 FQNEAQ (reference sequence). Trimming cost V 4 bases and J 5 bases; bases outside gene matches: 6. This CDR3 has 15 amino acids. CDR3 sequence (DNA): TGTGCCAGCAGCTCGGGACAGGGGGTTGGCGAGACCCAGTACTTC. It translates to CASSSGQGVGETQYF. Based on the CDR3 plus reference TRBV7-9 and TRBJ2-5, the full variable domain is DTGVSQNPRHKITKRGQNVTFRCDPISEHNRLYWYRQTLGQGPEFLTYFQNEAQLEKSRLLSDRFSAERPKGSFSTLEIQRTEQGDSAMYLCASSSGQGVGETQYFGPGTRLLVL.

The V and J genes are TRBV15 and TRBJ1-3; D unresolved. Germline loops: CDR1 LNHNV, CDR2 YYDKDF (reference sequence). V was trimmed by 0 bases and J by 7 bases, leaving 7 bases between them. The CDR3 has 13 amino acids. CDR3 sequence reads: CATSRDQWNTIYF. CDR3 nucleotides: TGTGCCACCAGCAGAGATCAGTGGAACACCATATATTTT.

The chain joins TRBV6-5 to TRBJ2-2; D unresolved. Looked up from germline, CDR1 is MNHEY and CDR2 is SVGAGI. The CDR3 length is 11 residues. V lost 8 bases to trimming and J lost 6 bases, with 7 bases between them. The CDR3 protein is CASGNPGELFF. As DNA, the CDR3 is TGTGCCAGCGGGAATCCCGGGGAGCTGTTTTTT.

The gene calls are TRBV5-1 and TRBJ1-2; D gene unclear. V dropped 0 bases and J dropped 4 bases, with 7 bases sitting between them. CDR1 is SGHRS, CDR2 YFSETQ, per germline. The CDR3 sequence is 13 residues long. The CDR3 sequence: CASSLEAPYGYTF. For the CDR3, the DNA is TGCGCCAGCAGCTTGGAGGCCCCCTATGGCTACACCTTC.

This clone showed up just a few times. The V gene is TRBV27, the J gene TRBJ1-1, with 8 bases fitting TRBD1. Per germline, CDR1 MNHEY and CDR2 SMNVEV (reference sequence). V trimming: 3 bases; J trimming: 7 bases; junction bases outside the gene matches: 7. The CDR3 sequence is 14 residues long. The CDR3 spells CASSFQDRVGEAFF. CDR3 DNA sequence: TGTGCCAGCAGTTTTCAGGACAGGGTGGGTGAAGCTTTCTTT.

There are a few counts of this clone. The chain carries TRBV7-9 and TRBJ1-2, with a weak D call TRBD1 (5 bases). Between the trimmed V and J ends, which lost 3 bases and 0 bases, there was a span of 11 bases. The CDR3 has 15 residues. CDR1 is SEHNR and CDR2 is FQNEAQ in the germline V gene (reference sequence). CDR3 residues: CASSFSGGANYGYTF. In DNA, the CDR3 is TGTGCCAGCAGCTTTTCCGGGGGAGCTAACTATGGCTACACCTTC.

This clone was detected only a few times. The chain joins TRBV27 to TRBJ1-5, with TRBD1 as a possible D gene (5 bases). With 1 base removed from V and 5 bases from J, the gap between germline ends came to 9 bases. This CDR3 has 14 amino acids. Germline CDR1 is MNHEY and CDR2 is SMNVEV (reference sequence). CDR3 coding DNA: TGTGCCAGCAGTTTATATTCGGGGGATCAGCCCCAGCATTTT. Encoded protein: CASSLYSGDQPQHF.

This clone was seen many times. V usage is TRBV7-2 and J usage is TRBJ2-7; 7 nucleotides match TRBD2. The germline V gene encodes CDR1 SGHTA and CDR2 FQGNSA. Trimming took 2 bases from V and 12 from J; bases not matched to a gene: 22. The CDR3 length is 17 residues. This chain's CDR3 is CASSLTLGSSGTTSGYF. CDR3 in DNA: TGTGCCAGCAGCTTAACTTTGGGATCTAGCGGAACTACGAGCGGGTACTTC.

This clone was observed a handful of times. This sequence joins TRBV9 and TRBJ2-1; TRBD1 matches at 7 bases. The CDR3 sequence is 17 residues long. V was clipped by 5 bases and J by 10 bases; unmatched bases: 21. Germline CDR1 and CDR2: SGDLS and YYNGEE. The CDR3 DNA reads as TGTGCCAGCAGGTTATTGAGACAGGGAATCGTTGAGGGAGAGCAGTTCTTC. It is translated as CASRLLRQGIVEGEQFF.

In this sample, this clone turned up a few times. This sequence joins TRBV7-6 and TRBJ2-5, with D perhaps TRBD1 (7 bases). CDR1 and CDR2 (germline): SGHVS, FNYEAQ. V was clipped by 8 bases and J by 5 bases, with 21 bases between them. This CDR3 is built from 15 residues. CDR3 nucleotides: TGTGCCAGCGGTTTTGCGGGGACAGAAGGGGAGACCCAGTACTTC. Its translation is CASGFAGTEGETQYF.

The V and J genes are TRBV7-2 and TRBJ1-2, with no clear D. With 3 bases removed from V and 6 bases from J, the gap between germline ends came to 14 bases. The CDR3 length is 14 residues. Germline values: CDR1 SGHTA, CDR2 FQGNSA. The DNA of the CDR3 is TGTGCCAGCAGCTTGGCAGGACTACTTGATGGCTACACCTTC. This codes for CASSLAGLLDGYTF.

The rearrangement joins TRBV27 to TRBJ2-5; D could derive from TRBD1 or TRBD2 (6 bases each). This CDR3 region has 13 residues. The V gene lost 6 bases and the J gene lost 5 bases, with 13 bases spanning the gap. In germline, CDR1 is MNHEY, CDR2 SMNVEV (reference sequence). The CDR3 DNA is TGTGCCAGCAGCCTCCAGGGGAGGGAGACCCAGTACTTC. It codes for CASSLQGRETQYF.

The V and J genes are TRBV7-2 and TRBJ2-5; D gene uncertain. Germline assignment: CDR1 SGHTA and CDR2 FQGNSA. V lost 3 bases, J lost 0 bases, and 8 bases lay in between. The CDR3 is 14 amino acids. CDR3 region: CASSFSGNQETQYF. The DNA for the CDR3 is TGTGCCAGCAGCTTCTCAGGCAACCAAGAGACCCAGTACTTC.

The chain employs TRBV5-1 and TRBJ2-5, with D possibly TRBD2 on 5 matching bases. V was shortened by 5 bases and J by 3 bases, with 17 bases between the two germline ends. Germline CDR1 is SGHRS and CDR2 is YFSETQ. The CDR3 is made up of 15 amino acids. The DNA for the CDR3 is TGCGCCAGCAGTTATCCCCTGGCGAGGGAAGAGACCCAGTACTTC. Protein sequence: CASSYPLAREETQYF. Variable domain in full (rest from reference TRBV5-1 and TRBJ2-5): KAGVTQTPRYLIKTRGQQVTLSCSPISGHRSVSWYQQTPGQGLQFLFEYFSETQRNKGNFPGRFSGRQFSNSRSEMNVSTLELGDSALYLCASSYPLAREETQYFGPGTRLLVL.

This clone was recorded a few times. The chain links TRBV18 to TRBJ1-1, with D unclear. The CDR3 contains 15 residues. In germline, CDR1 is KGHSH, CDR2 LQKENI. Trimming removed 2 bases at V and 1 base at J, with 11 bases between. The CDR3 coding sequence is TGTGCCAGCTCACCATTTTCAGCGCCGAACACTGAAGCTTTCTTT. Amino acid sequence: CASSPFSAPNTEAFF.